The source of this T cell receptor beta chain is a study of T cells in Graves' hyperthyroidism and ophthalmopathy. The table lists this clonotype with a count of one. There are 15 residues in the CDR3. Germline CDR1 and CDR2: MGHRA and YSYEKL. The ends lost 1 base at V and 6 bases at J; junction bases unmatched: 4. Amplification of TCR beta CDR3 regions was performed using RNA transcripts as template. First-round RT-PCR targeting the TCR CDR3 was performed with the HTBI primer set. A single record per CDR3 protein comes from TCRdb applying MiXCR to the multiplex PCR reads. In the table there are about 320,000 distinct CDR3 sequences, 15% to 20% of which are singletons.

The sample consisted of blood. This chain links TRBV4-1 with TRBJ2-7, with TRBD2 matching 12 bases. This clonotype originated in a man aged 25 to 45 with Graves' hyperthyroidism. DNA for the CDR3: TGCGCCAGCAGCCAAGCTCTAGCGGGAGGGCCCGAGCAGTACTTC. Translating it yields CASSQALAGGPEQYF.